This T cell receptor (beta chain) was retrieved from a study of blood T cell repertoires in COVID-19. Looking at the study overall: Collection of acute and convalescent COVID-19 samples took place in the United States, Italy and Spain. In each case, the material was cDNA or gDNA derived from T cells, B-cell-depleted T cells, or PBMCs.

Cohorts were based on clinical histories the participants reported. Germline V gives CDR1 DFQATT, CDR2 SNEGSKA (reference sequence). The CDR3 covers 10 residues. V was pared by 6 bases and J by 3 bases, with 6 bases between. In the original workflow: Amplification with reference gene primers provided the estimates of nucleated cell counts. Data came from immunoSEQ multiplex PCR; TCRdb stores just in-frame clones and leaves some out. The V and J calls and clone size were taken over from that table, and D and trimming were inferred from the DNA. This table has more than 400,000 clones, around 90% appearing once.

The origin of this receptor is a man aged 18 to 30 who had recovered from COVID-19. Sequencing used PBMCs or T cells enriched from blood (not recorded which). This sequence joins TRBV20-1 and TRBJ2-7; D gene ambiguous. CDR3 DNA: TGCAGTGCCCAAAACTACGAGCAGTACTTC. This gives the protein CSAQNYEQYF.